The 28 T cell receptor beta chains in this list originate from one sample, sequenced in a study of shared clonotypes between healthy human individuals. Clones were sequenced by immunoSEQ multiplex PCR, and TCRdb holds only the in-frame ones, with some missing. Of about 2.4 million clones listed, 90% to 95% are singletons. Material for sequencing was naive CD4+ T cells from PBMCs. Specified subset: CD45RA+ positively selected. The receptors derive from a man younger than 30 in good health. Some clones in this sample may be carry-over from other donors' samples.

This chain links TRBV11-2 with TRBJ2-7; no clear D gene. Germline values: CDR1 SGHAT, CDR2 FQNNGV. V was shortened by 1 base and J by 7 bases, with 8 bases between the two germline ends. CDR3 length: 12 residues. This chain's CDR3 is CASSLGRREQYF. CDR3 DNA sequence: TGTGCCAGCAGCTTAGGGCGCCGGGAGCAGTACTTC.

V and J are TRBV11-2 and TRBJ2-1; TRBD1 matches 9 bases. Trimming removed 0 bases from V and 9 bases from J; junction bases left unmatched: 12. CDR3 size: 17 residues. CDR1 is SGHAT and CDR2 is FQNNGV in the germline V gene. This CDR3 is CASSLESAGTGWTEQFF. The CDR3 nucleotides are TGTGCCAGCAGCTTAGAATCCGCCGGGACAGGGTGGACTGAGCAGTTCTTC.

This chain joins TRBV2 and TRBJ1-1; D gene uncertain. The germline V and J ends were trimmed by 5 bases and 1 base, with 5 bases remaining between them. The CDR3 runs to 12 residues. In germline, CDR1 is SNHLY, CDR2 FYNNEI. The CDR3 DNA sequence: TGTGCCAGCAGTTCCGGGAACACTGAAGCTTTCTTT. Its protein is CASSSGNTEAFF.

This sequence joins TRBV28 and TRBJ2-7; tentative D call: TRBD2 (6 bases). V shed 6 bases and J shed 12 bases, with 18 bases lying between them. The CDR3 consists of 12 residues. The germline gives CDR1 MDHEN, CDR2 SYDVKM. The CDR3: CASRLGTSGPYF. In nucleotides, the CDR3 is TGTGCCAGCAGACTAGGGACTTCGGGGCCGTACTTC.

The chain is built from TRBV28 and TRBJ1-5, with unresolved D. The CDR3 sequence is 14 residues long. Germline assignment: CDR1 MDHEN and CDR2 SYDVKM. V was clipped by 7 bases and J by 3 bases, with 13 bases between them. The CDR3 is CASTVGSFNQPQHF. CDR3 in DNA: TGTGCCAGCACCGTAGGGTCCTTCAATCAGCCCCAGCATTTT.

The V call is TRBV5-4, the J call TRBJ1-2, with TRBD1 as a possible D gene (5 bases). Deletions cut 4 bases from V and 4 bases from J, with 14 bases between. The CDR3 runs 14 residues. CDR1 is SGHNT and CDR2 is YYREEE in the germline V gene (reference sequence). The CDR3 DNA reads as TGTGCCAGCAGCGCCGACCCGGGGGGCTATGGCTACACCTTC. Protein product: CASSADPGGYGYTF.

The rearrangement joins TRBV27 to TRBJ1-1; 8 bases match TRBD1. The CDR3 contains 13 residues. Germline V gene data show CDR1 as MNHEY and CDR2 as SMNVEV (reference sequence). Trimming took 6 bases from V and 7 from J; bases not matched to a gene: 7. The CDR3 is CASSLDRGFEAFF. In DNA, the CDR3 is TGTGCCAGCAGCCTAGACAGGGGATTTGAAGCTTTCTTT.

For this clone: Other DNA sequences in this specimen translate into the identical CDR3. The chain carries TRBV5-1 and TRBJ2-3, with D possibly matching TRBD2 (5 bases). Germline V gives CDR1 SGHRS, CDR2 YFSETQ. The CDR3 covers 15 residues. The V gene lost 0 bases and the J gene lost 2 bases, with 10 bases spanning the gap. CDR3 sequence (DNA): TGCGCCAGCAGCTTGGAGGCGGGCTACACAGATACGCAGTATTTT. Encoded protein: CASSLEAGYTDTQYF. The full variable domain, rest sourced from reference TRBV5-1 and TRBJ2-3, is KAGVTQTPRYLIKTRGQQVTLSCSPISGHRSVSWYQQTPGQGLQFLFEYFSETQRNKGNFPGRFSGRQFSNSRSEMNVSTLELGDSALYLCASSLEAGYTDTQYFGPGTRLTVL.

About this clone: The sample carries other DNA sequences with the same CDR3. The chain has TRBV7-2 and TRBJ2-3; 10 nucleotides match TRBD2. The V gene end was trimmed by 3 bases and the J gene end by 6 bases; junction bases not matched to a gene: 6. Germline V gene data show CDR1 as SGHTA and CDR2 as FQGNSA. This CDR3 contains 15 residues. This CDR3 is CASSFSLAGADTQYF. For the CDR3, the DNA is TGTGCCAGCAGCTTTTCGCTAGCGGGAGCTGATACGCAGTATTTT.

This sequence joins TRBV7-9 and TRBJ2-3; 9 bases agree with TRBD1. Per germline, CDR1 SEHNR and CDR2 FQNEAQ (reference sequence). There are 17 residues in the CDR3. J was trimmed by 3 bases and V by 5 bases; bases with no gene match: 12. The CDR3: CASSLAGGTGRTDTQYF. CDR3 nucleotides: TGTGCCAGCAGCCTCGCTGGGGGGACAGGGCGGACAGATACGCAGTATTTT.

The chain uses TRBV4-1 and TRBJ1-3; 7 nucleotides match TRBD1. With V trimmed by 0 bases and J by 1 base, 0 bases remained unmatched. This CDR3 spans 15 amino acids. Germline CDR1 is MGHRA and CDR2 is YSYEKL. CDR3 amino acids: CASSQEGQSGNTIYF. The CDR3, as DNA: TGCGCCAGCAGCCAAGAGGGACAGTCTGGAAACACCATATATTTT.

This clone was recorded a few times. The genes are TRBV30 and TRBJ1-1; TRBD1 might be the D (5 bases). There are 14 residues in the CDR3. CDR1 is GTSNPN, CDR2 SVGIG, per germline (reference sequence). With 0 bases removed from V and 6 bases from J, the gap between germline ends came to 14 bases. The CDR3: CAWSVGRAVAEAFF. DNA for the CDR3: TGTGCCTGGAGTGTAGGCAGGGCGGTGGCTGAAGCTTTCTTT.

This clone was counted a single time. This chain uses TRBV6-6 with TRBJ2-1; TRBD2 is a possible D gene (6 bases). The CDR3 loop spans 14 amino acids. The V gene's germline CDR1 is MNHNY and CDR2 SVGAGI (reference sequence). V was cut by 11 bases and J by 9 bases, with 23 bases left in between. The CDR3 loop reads CAASSDYPHGEQFF. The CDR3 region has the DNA TGTGCCGCCTCTTCGGACTACCCTCATGGTGAGCAGTTCTTC.

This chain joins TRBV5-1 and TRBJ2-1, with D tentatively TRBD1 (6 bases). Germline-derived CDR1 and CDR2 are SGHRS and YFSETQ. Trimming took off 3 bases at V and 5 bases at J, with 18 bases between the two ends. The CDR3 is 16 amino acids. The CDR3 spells CASSSNRDTLDNEQFF. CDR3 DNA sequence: TGCGCCAGCAGCTCGAACCGGGACACCCTTGACAATGAGCAGTTCTTC.

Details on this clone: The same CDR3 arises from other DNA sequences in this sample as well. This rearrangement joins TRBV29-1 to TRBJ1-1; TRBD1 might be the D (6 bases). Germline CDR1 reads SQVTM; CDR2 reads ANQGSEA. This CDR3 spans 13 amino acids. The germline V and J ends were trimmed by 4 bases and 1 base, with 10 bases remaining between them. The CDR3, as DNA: TGCAGCGTTGTAGGGGGGCGGAACACTGAAGCTTTCTTT. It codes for CSVVGGRNTEAFF.

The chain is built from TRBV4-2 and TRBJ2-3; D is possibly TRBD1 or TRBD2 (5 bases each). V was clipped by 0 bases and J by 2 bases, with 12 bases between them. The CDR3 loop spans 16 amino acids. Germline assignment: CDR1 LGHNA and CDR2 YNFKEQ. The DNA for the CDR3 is TGTGCCAGCAGCCAAGATCGGGGCGGAGACACAGATACGCAGTATTTT. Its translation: CASSQDRGGDTDTQYF.

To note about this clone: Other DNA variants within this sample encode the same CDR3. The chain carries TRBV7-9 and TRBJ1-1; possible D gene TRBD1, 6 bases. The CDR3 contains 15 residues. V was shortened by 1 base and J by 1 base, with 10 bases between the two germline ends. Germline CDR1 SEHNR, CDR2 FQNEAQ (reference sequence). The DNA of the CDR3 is TGTGCCAGCAGCTTAGGGGCAGGGGCGAACACTGAAGCTTTCTTT. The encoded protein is CASSLGAGANTEAFF.

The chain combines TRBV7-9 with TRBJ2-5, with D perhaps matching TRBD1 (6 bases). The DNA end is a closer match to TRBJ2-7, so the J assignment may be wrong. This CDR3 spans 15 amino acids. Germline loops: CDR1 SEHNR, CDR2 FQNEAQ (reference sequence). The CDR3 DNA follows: TGTGCCAGCAGCTCGACCGGGACACCCCCCTACGAGCAGTACTTC. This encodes CASSSTGTPPYEQYF.

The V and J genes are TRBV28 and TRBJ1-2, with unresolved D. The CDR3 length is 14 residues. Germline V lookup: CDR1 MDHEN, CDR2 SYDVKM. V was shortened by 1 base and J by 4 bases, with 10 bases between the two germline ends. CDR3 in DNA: TGTGCCAGCAGTTTATCACAGTCTTTCTATGGCTACACCTTC. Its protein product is CASSLSQSFYGYTF.

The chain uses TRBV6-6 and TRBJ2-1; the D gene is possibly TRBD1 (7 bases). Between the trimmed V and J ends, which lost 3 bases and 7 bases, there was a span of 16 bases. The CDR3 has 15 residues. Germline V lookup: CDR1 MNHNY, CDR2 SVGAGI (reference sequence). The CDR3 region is CASSYGGGGWNEQFF. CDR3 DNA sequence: TGTGCCAGCAGTTATGGCGGAGGGGGCTGGAATGAGCAGTTCTTC.

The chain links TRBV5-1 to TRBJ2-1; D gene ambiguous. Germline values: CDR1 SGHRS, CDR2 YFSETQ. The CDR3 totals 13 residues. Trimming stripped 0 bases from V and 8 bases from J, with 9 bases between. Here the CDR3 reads CASSLVASHEQFF. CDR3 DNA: TGCGCCAGCAGCTTGGTGGCTTCACATGAGCAGTTCTTC.

CDR3 sequence reads: CASSRALEFTEAFF. The DNA for the CDR3 is TGTGCCAGCAGTCGGGCCCTTGAGTTCACTGAAGCTTTCTTT. The J gene is TRBJ1-1, the V gene TRBV28; D is undetermined. Germline loops: CDR1 MDHEN, CDR2 SYDVKM. Trimming removed 5 bases at V and 4 bases at J, with 14 bases between. The CDR3 spans 14 residues.

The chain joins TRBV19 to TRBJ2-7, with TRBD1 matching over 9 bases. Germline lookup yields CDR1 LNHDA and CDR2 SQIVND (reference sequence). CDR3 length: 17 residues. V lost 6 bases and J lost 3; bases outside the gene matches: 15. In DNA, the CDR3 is TGTGCCAGTAGCCCGGGGACAGGGTACGGTCGGCGCTACGAGCAGTACTTC. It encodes CASSPGTGYGRRYEQYF. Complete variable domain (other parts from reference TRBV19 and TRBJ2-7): DGGITQSPKYLFRKEGQNVTLSCEQNLNHDAMYWYRQDPGQGLRLIYYSQIVNDFQKGDIAEGYSVSREKKESFPLTVTSAQKNPTAFYLCASSPGTGYGRRYEQYFGPGTRLTVT.

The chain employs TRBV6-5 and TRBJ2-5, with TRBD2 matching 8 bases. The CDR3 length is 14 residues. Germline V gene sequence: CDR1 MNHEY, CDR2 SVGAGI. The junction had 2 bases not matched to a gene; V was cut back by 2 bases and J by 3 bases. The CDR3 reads CASSYALAEETQYF. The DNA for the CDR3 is TGTGCCAGCAGTTACGCACTAGCGGAAGAGACCCAGTACTTC.

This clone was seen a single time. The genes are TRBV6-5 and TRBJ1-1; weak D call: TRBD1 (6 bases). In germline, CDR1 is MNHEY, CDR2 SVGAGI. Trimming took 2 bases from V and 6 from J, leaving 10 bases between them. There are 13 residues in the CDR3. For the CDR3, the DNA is TGTGCCAGCAGTTACCGTGGGACACCTGAAGCTTTCTTT. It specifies CASSYRGTPEAFF.

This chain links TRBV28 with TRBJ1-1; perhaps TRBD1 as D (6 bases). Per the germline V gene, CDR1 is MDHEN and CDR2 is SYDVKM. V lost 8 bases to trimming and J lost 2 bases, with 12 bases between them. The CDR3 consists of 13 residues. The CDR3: CASLIQGNTEAFF. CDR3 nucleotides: TGTGCCAGCCTAATACAGGGTAACACTGAAGCTTTCTTT. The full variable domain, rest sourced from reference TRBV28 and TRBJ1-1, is DVKVTQSSRYLVKRTGEKVFLECVQDMDHENMFWYRQDPGLGLRLIYFSYDVKMKEKGDIPEGYSVSREKKERFSLILESASTNQTSMYLCASLIQGNTEAFFGQGTRLTVV.

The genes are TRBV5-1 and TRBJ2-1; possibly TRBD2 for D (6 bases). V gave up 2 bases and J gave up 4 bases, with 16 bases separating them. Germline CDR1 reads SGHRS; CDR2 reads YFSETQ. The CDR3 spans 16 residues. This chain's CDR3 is CASSLAGDSNYNEQFF. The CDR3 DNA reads TGCGCCAGCAGCTTAGCCGGGGACTCTAATTACAATGAGCAGTTCTTC.

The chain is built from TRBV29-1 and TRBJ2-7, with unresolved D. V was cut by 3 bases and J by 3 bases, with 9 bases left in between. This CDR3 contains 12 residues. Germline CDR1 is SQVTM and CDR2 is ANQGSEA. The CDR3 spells CSVEGPLYEQYF. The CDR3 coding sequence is TGCAGCGTTGAGGGTCCACTCTACGAGCAGTACTTC.